The clone carrying this T cell receptor beta chain was seen many times. Its antigen is undetermined. One entry per CDR3 protein results from TCRdb running MiXCR on the reads. Of fewer than 400,000 distinct CDR3 sequences in the sample, 15% to 20% were seen once. This sample stems from a study of T cell repertoires in cytomegalovirus infection. On the study more broadly: Public TCR beta signatures were indicative of both CMV infection and a matching HLA type.

The CDR3 is 16 amino acids. Germline CDR1 reads SGHTA; CDR2 reads FQGNSA. Trimming took off 1 base at V and 0 bases at J, with 11 bases between the two ends. Study-level results: HLA-C-restricted TCR beta clonotypes specific for CMV led the ex vivo response. The study identified carriers of CMV plus the relevant HLA from cumulative public TCR beta family frequency.

The source is a human donor in good health (CMV status not recorded). Some clones in this sample may be carry-over from other donors' samples. V gene TRBV7-2 combines with J gene TRBJ2-3, with D maybe TRBD2 (5 bases). The sample was PBMCs. CDR3 in amino acids: CASSLVARVSTDTQYF. The CDR3 nucleotides read TGTGCCAGCAGCTTAGTTGCGCGGGTTAGCACAGATACGCAGTATTTT.